These 17 T cell receptor beta chains came from one sample sequenced in a study of T cells in Graves' hyperthyroidism and ophthalmopathy. Amplification of TCR beta CDR3 regions used RNA as the template. When the TCR CDR3 underwent first-round RT-PCR, the HTBI primer set was used. Each CDR3 protein gets one entry after TCRdb re-called the multiplex PCR reads with MiXCR. This table has approximately 520,000 distinct CDR3 sequences, around 20% appearing once. The sample consisted of blood. The receptors stem from a man aged 18 to 30 with Graves' hyperthyroidism.

A word on this clonotype: A read error is possible here, since a much larger clone lies one base away. The V and J genes are TRBV27 and TRBJ1-6; D ambiguous. This CDR3 has 16 amino acids. The germline CDR1 and CDR2 sequences are MNHEY and SMNVEV (reference sequence). The CDR3 coding sequence is TGTGCCAGCAGTGCCTCTCCATTTCCGAATAATCCACCCCTCCACTTT. Encoded protein: CASSASPFPNNPPLHF.

This clonotype was counted at least ten times. The chain recombines TRBV6-1 with TRBJ1-1; weak D call: TRBD1 (6 bases). This CDR3 spans 15 amino acids. V lost 6 bases and J lost 5, with 19 bases in between. Germline V gene data show CDR1 as MNHNS and CDR2 as SASEGT. This CDR3 is CASSQGQTLGTEAFF. The CDR3 DNA is TGTGCCAGCAGCCAGGGACAAACCCTGGGGACTGAAGCTTTCTTT.

This clonotype was observed at least ten times. The CDR3 bases are TGCAGCGGCACAGTTGAGGACACTGAAGCTTTCTTT. Amino acid sequence: CSGTVEDTEAFF. V is TRBV29-1 and J is TRBJ1-1; D remains ambiguous. The CDR3 loop spans 12 amino acids. With 7 bases removed from V and 3 bases from J, the gap between germline ends came to 12 bases. Germline CDR1 and CDR2: SQVTM and ANQGSEA.

This clonotype was recorded at least ten times. The J gene is TRBJ1-5, the V gene TRBV6-4; the D is unclear. Germline CDR1 MRHNA, CDR2 SNTAGT. V lost 2 bases to trimming and J lost 3 bases, with 14 bases between them. The CDR3 contains 16 residues. The CDR3 nucleotides read TGTGCCAGCAGTGACAGGCACCCCCTGCCCAATCAGCCCCAGCATTTT. Translating gives CASSDRHPLPNQPQHF.

The chain is built from TRBV12-3 or TRBV12-4 and TRBJ2-2; TRBD2 matches at 11 bases. This CDR3 contains 18 residues. V shed 6 bases and J 1 base; nucleotides not matched to a gene: 10. The DNA for the CDR3 is TGTGCCAGCAGCCCCCTCCTAGCGGGGGGAGTGAACACCGGGGAGCTGTTTTTT. Amino acid sequence: CASSPLLAGGVNTGELFF.

Ten or more counts support this clonotype. The chain joins TRBV28 to TRBJ2-6; D is possibly TRBD2 (5 bases). Germline CDR1 MDHEN, CDR2 SYDVKM. The CDR3 totals 15 residues. V lost 5 bases and J 2 bases, leaving 10 bases between the germline ends. CDR3 DNA sequence: TGTGCCAGCAGTCCAGTCGGGGCTGGGGCCAACGTCCTGACTTTC. Protein product: CASSPVGAGANVLTF.

This clonotype was seen ten or more times. The V and J genes are TRBV6-1 and TRBJ2-5; either TRBD1 or TRBD2 may fit D (5 bases each). V lost 1 base and J lost 5, with 5 bases in between. Germline CDR1 reads MNHNS; CDR2 reads SASEGT. The CDR3 sequence is 12 residues long. CDR3 sequence: CASSEGGETQYF. DNA for the CDR3: TGTGCCAGCAGTGAAGGGGGGGAGACCCAGTACTTC.

This clonotype was seen repeatedly, ten times or more. This rearrangement joins TRBV7-8 to TRBJ1-2, with D hard to call. This CDR3 comprises 14 residues. Trimming took 4 bases from V and 1 from J, leaving 10 bases between them. Germline V gene lookup returns CDR1 SGHVS and CDR2 FQNEAQ. CDR3 region: CASSSRTDNYGYTF. The CDR3 DNA is TGTGCCAGCAGCTCCCGGACCGATAACTATGGCTACACCTTC.

This clonotype was observed many times. The CDR3 DNA follows: TGCAGTGCTAGAGCCAGAGCTACCTACGAGCAGTACTTC. Translated, it gives CSARARATYEQYF. This chain uses TRBV20-1 with TRBJ2-7; D is undetermined. Germline CDR1 and CDR2: DFQATT and SNEGSKA (reference sequence). V was pared by 1 base and J by 2 bases, with 9 bases between. CDR3 length equals 13 residues.

V gene TRBV6-1 combines with J gene TRBJ1-1, with 7 nucleotides matching TRBD1. CDR1 and CDR2 from the germline V gene are MNHNS and SASEGT. The length of the CDR3 is 16 residues. The trim removed 6 bases at V and 7 bases at J, leaving 17 bases unmatched. CDR3 bases: TGTGCCAGCAGCCGGACAGGTTCCCAGGTTGCCGTTGAAGCTTTCTTT. This sequence encodes CASSRTGSQVAVEAFF.

In its sample, this clonotype was seen a few times. The rearrangement links TRBV4-1 to TRBJ1-5; 8 nucleotides match TRBD1. CDR3 length: 15 residues. CDR1 is MGHRA, CDR2 YSYEKL, per germline. V trimming: 3 bases; J trimming: 2 bases; junction bases outside the gene matches: 3. Here the CDR3 reads CASSHTTGGNQPQHF. CDR3 nucleotide sequence: TGCGCCAGCAGCCACACGACAGGGGGCAATCAGCCCCAGCATTTT.

This clonotype has ten or more counts. The CDR3 spells CASSQSRGGVETQYF. DNA for the CDR3: TGTGCCAGCAGCCAATCGAGGGGGGGAGTAGAGACCCAGTACTTC. The chain uses TRBV9 and TRBJ2-5; D perhaps matches TRBD2 (7 bases). Trimming removed 4 bases from V and 4 bases from J, with 17 bases in between. CDR1 SGDLS and CDR2 YYNGEE come from the germline V gene. The CDR3 is made up of 15 amino acids.

There are many counts of this clonotype. The chain recombines TRBV28 with TRBJ1-2; a weak D match, TRBD1 (6 bases). Germline CDR1 MDHEN, CDR2 SYDVKM. The ends were cut back, 5 bases at V and 4 bases at J, with 17 bases in the middle. This CDR3 spans 15 amino acids. The CDR3 sequence: CASSLMGGASYGYTF. The CDR3 nucleotides read TGTGCCAGCAGTCTGATGGGGGGGGCGAGCTATGGCTACACCTTC.

V is TRBV7-6 and J is TRBJ2-2, with TRBD2 matching over 8 bases. Germline V lookup: CDR1 SGHVS, CDR2 FNYEAQ. The trim removed 5 bases at V and 7 bases at J, leaving 6 bases unmatched. This CDR3 comprises 14 residues. The CDR3 coding sequence is TGTGCCAGCAGCCTCGGGGGGGCCCACGGGGAGCTGTTTTTT. This gives the protein CASSLGGAHGELFF.

V and J are TRBV6-2 or TRBV6-3 and TRBJ1-5; TRBD1 agrees at 7 bases. The CDR3 is made up of 14 amino acids. Germline-derived CDR1 and CDR2 are MNHEY and SVGEGT. The J segment lost 7 bases and the V segment lost 3 bases, leaving 6 bases of the junction unmatched. CDR3 loop: CASSYPTGSQPQHF. The CDR3 coding sequence is TGTGCCAGCAGTTATCCGACAGGGAGCCAGCCCCAGCATTTT.

In this sample, this clonotype turned up many times. This rearrangement joins TRBV6-2 or TRBV6-3 to TRBJ1-5, with 8 nucleotides matching TRBD1. With V trimmed by 6 bases and J by 5 bases, 6 bases remained unmatched. The germline CDR1 and CDR2 sequences are MNHEY and SVGEGT. The CDR3 length is 14 residues. The CDR3 DNA reads as TGTGCCAGCAGCTCGACGGACAGGGATCAGCCCCAGCATTTT. Protein: CASSSTDRDQPQHF.

This chain links TRBV28 with TRBJ2-7, with D possibly being TRBD1 or TRBD2 (6 bases each). The CDR3 extends over 14 amino acids. V lost 6 bases to trimming and J lost 7 bases, with 19 bases between them. Germline values: CDR1 MDHEN, CDR2 SYDVKM. In DNA, the CDR3 is TGTGCCAGCAGGGCGGGACAAGCTAATCGGGAGCAGTACTTC. Its protein is CASRAGQANREQYF.